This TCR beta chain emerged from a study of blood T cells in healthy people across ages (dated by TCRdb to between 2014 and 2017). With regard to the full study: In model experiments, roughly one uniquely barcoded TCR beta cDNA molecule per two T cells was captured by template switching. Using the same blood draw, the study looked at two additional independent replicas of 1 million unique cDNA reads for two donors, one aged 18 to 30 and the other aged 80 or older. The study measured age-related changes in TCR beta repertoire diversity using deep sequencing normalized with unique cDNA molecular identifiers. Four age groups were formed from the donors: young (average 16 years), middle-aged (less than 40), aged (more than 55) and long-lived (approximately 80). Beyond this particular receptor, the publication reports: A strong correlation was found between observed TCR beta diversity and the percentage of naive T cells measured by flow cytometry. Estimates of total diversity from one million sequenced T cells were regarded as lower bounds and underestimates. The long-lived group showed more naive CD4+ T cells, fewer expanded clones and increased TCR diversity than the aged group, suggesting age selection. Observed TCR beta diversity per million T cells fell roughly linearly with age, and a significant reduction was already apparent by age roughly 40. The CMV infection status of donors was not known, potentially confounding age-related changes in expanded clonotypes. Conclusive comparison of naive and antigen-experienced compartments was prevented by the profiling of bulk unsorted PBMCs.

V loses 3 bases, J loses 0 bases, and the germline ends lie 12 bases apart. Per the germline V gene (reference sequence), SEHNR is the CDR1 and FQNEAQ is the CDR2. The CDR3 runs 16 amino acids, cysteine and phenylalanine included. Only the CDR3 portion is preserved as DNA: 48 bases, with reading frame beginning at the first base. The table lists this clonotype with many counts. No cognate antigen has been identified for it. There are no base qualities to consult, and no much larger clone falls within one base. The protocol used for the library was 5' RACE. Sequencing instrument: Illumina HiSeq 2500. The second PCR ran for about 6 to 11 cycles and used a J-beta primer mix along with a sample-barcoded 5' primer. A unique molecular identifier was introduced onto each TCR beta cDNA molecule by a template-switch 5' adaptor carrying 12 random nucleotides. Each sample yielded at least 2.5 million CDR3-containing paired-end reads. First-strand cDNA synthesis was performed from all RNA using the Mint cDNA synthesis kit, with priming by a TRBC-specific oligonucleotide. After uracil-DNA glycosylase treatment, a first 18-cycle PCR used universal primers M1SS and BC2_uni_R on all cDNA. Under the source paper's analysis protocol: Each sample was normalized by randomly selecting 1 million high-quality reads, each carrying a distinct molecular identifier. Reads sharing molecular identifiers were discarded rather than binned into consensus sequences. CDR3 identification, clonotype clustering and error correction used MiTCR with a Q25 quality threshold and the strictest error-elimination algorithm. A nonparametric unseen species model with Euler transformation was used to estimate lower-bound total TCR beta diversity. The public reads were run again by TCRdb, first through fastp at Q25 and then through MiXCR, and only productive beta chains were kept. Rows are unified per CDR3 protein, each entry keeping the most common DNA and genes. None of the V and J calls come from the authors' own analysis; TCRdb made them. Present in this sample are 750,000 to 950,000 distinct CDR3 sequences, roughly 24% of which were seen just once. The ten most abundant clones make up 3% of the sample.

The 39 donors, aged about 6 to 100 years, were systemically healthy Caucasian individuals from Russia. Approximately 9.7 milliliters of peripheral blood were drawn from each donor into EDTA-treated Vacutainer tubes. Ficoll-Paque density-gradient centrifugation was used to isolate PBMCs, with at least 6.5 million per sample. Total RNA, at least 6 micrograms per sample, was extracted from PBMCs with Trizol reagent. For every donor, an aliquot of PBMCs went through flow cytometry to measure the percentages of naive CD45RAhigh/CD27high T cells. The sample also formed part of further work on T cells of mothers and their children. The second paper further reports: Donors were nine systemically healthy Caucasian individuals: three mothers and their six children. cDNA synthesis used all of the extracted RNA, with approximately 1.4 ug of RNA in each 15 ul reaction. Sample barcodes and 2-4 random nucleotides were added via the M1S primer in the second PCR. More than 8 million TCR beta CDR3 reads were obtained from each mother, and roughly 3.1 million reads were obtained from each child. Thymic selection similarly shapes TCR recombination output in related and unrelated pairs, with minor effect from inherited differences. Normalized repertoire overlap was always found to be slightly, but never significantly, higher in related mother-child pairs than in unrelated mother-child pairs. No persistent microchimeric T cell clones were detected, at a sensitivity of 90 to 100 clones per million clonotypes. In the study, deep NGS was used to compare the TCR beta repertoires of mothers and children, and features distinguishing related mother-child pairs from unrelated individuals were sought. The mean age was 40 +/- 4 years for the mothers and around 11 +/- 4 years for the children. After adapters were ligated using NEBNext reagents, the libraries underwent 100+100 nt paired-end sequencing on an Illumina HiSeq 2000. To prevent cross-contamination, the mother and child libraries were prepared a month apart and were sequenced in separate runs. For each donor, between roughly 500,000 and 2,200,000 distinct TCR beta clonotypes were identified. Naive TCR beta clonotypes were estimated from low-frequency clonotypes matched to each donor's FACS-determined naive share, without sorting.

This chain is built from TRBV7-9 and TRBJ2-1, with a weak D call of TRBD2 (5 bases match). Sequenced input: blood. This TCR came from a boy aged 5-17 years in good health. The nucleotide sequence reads TGTGCCAGCAGCTTGCTAGCCAGGAGCTCCTACAATGAGCAGTTCTTC. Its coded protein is CASSLLARSSYNEQFF.